This record looks at one TCR beta chain sequence and its context. Its specificity is not known. The V end lost 5 bases, the J end lost 4 bases, and 11 bases lay between the germline ends. CDR3 length equals 13 residues. Germline loops: CDR1 SEHNR, CDR2 FQNEAQ (reference sequence). This sample was included in a study of cytomegalovirus exposure and HLA in healthy donors. Overall study results and limits: Indistinguishable V segments, including TRBV6-2 and TRBV6-3, were excluded. Researchers reported in a later analysis that a missense DCLRE1C variant was tied to TCR beta V- and J-gene trimming. Several of the most significant clusters were apparently associated with common viral pathogens in a later analysis.

Vbeta (60) and Jbeta (13) primers were used in the PCR. The protocol was immunoSEQ multiplex PCR, while the TCRdb copy is restricted to in-frame clones and leaves out a portion. The sample shows 100,000 or so clones, approximately 16% of them seen only once. What was sequenced was PBMCs. The gene calls are TRBV7-9 and TRBJ1-1, with no clear D. The source of this sequence is a female donor in good health and CMV-seronegative. The CDR3 protein is CASSQLDGTEAFF. DNA for the CDR3: TGTGCCAGCAGCCAGCTAGACGGCACTGAAGCTTTCTTT. Full variable domain (remainder filled in from reference TRBV7-9 and TRBJ1-1): DTGVSQNPRHKITKRGQNVTFRCDPISEHNRLYWYRQTLGQGPEFLTYFQNEAQLEKSRLLSDRFSAERPKGSFSTLEIQRTEQGDSAMYLCASSQLDGTEAFFGQGTRLTVV.